The 6 T cell receptor beta chains given below trace back to one sample, sequenced in a study of blood T cell repertoires in COVID-19 (dated by TCRdb to about 2020). The method was the immunoSEQ multiplex PCR assay. In TCRdb, the immuneACCESS table is reduced to in-frame sequences with V and J assigned. These tables do not hold every clone; where another copy was compared, an unresolved V gene accounts for under half, and the others remain unexplained. In this sample the table shows fewer than 250,000 clones, about 83% of which occur a single time. The ten largest clones take up more than 5.5% of the sample. The sequenced material came from peripheral blood. The receptors here all came from a human donor in a cohort sampled during active COVID-19.

This sequence joins TRBV3-1 (or the pseudogene TRBV3-2) and TRBJ1-1; possibly TRBD1 for D (5 bases). The V gene lost 5 bases and the J gene lost 5 bases, with 18 bases spanning the gap. Germline loops: CDR1 LGHDT, CDR2 YNNKEL (reference sequence). This CDR3 region has 15 residues. CDR3 bases: TGTGCCAGCAGCTTTTCTACACGGGGGGGAACTGAAGCTTTCTTT. It specifies CASSFSTRGGTEAFF.

This clone occurred a few times. The V and J genes are TRBV21-1 and TRBJ2-5; the D call in the table, TRBD2, was not verified against the DNA. TRBV21-1 is tagged as a pseudogene. The CDR3 extends over 17 amino acids. This CDR3 reads CASSKVRQRGGEETQYF. The DNA for the CDR3 is TGTGCCAGCAGCAAAGTGCGGCAGCGGGGGGGCGAAGAGACCCAGTACTTC.

V gene TRBV27 combines with J gene TRBJ2-1; TRBD2 might be the D (6 bases). Germline loops: CDR1 MNHEY, CDR2 SMNVEV (reference sequence). Deletions cut 8 bases from V and 12 bases from J, with 14 bases between. The CDR3 sequence is 11 residues long. The CDR3 DNA reads TGTGCCAGCGGAGGGATGATGCCGCAGTTCTTC. Protein: CASGGMMPQFF.

The chain combines TRBV6-6 with TRBJ2-1; the match to TRBD2 covers 7 bases. This CDR3 comprises 16 residues. Per germline, CDR1 MNHNY and CDR2 SVGAGI (reference sequence). The junction had 6 bases not matched to a gene; V was cut back by 0 bases and J by 4 bases. The CDR3, as DNA: TGTGCCAGCAGTTACTCGAGGGCGGGAGAGTACAATGAGCAGTTCTTC. Its protein product is CASSYSRAGEYNEQFF.

The rearrangement joins TRBV4-2 to TRBJ1-1, with 8 bases identical to TRBD1. The germline V gene has CDR1 LGHNA and CDR2 YNFKEQ. The V gene end was trimmed by 0 bases and the J gene end by 1 base; junction bases not matched to a gene: 13. This CDR3 region has 19 residues. CDR3 nucleotide sequence: TGTGCCAGCAGCCAAGAGTTCGGTGAACAGGGGGTAGGGAACACTGAAGCTTTCTTT. It codes for CASSQEFGEQGVGNTEAFF.

This chain uses TRBV5-1 with TRBJ2-2, with D maybe TRBD1 (5 bases). V was cut by 0 bases and J by 6 bases, with 15 bases left in between. Germline CDR1 SGHRS, CDR2 YFSETQ. The CDR3 runs 16 residues. In DNA form, the CDR3 reads TGCGCCAGCAGCTTGGCCGGTGGCAGGGCGGCCGGGGAGCTGTTTTTT. Translated, it gives CASSLAGGRAAGELFF.